Listed here are 7 T cell receptor beta chains from one sample, sequenced in a study of neurological immune-mediated disorders. MiXCR was run by TCRdb on the 5' RACE reads, yielding one entry per CDR3 protein. The data hold tens of thousands of distinct CDR3 sequences, with roughly 9.7% observed a single time. Regarding time point: longitudinal time-point 2. The sequenced material came from PBMCs. The receptors were gathered from a man aged 25 to 40 in good health.

This clonotype has at least ten counts. The chain joins TRBV5-5 to TRBJ2-3, with 11 bases that match TRBD1. The CDR3 sequence is 15 residues long. Germline CDR1 is SGHKS and CDR2 is YYEKEE (reference sequence). Unmatched junction bases numbered 7, after V lost 4 bases and J lost 6 bases. In DNA form, the CDR3 reads TGTGCCAGCAGCCTTATGGGGACAGGGGGGGATACGCAGTATTTT. Translated, it gives CASSLMGTGGDTQYF.

This clonotype has ten or more counts. CDR3 DNA sequence: TGCAGCGTAGGTTGGGGCACTGAAGCTTTCTTT. Translated, it gives CSVGWGTEAFF. The chain combines TRBV29-1 with TRBJ1-1, with D unresolved. Trimming took 6 bases from V and 4 from J, leaving 9 bases between them. The germline CDR1 and CDR2 sequences are SQVTM and ANQGSEA. The CDR3 contains 11 residues.

V and J are TRBV6-4 and TRBJ1-6; 9 positions match TRBD1. The trim removed 0 bases at V and 6 bases at J, leaving 0 bases unmatched. The CDR3 loop spans 15 amino acids. The germline V gene encodes CDR1 MRHNA and CDR2 SNTAGT. The CDR3 nucleotides read TGTGCCAGCAGTGACTCGACAGGGGGTAATTCACCCCTCCACTTT. Protein sequence: CASSDSTGGNSPLHF.

This clonotype was seen repeatedly, ten times or more. V is TRBV20-1 and J is TRBJ2-4; 15 nucleotides align to TRBD2. The CDR3 covers 16 residues. Looked up from germline, CDR1 is DFQATT and CDR2 is SNEGSKA (reference sequence). After removal of 1 base from V and 8 bases from J, the junction contained 6 bases not matched to a gene. CDR3 amino acids: CSARVPGTSGRYIQYF. In DNA form, the CDR3 reads TGCAGTGCTAGAGTCCCCGGGACTAGCGGGAGGTACATTCAGTACTTC.

This clonotype was detected ten times or more. This chain uses TRBV11-2 with TRBJ2-6, with D possibly TRBD1 on 6 matching bases. The CDR3 spans 15 residues. The V gene's germline CDR1 is SGHAT and CDR2 FQNNGV. Between the trimmed V and J ends, which lost 7 bases and 0 bases, there was a span of 10 bases. Here the CDR3 DNA reads TGTGCCAGCACCCAGGGGCGCTCTGGGGCCAACGTCCTGACTTTC. This codes for CASTQGRSGANVLTF.

A single count supports this clonotype. One junction end does not reproduce the germline sequence, and a read error may be involved. The chain is built from TRBV5-6 and TRBJ2-7, with D uncertain. CDR1 and CDR2 from the germline V gene are SGHDT and YYEEEE. This CDR3 comprises 15 residues. DNA for the CDR3: TGTGCCTCAGCCCAAGGCGGCGTGAGCGCTTACGAGCAGTACTTT. Its protein is CASAQGGVSAYEQYF. The variable domain in full, with the rest retrieved from reference TRBV5-6 and TRBJ2-7, is DAGVTQSPTHLIKTRGQQVTLRCSPKSGHDTVSWYQQALGQGPQFIFQYYEEEERQRGNFPDRFSGHQFPNYSSELNVNALLLGDSALYLCASAQGGVSAYEQYFGPGTRLTVT.

This clonotype was seen at least ten times. The genes are TRBV18 and TRBJ1-4, with D unresolved. This CDR3 has 15 residues. Germline V gives CDR1 KGHSH, CDR2 LQKENI. V was clipped by 3 bases and J by 5 bases, with 13 bases between them. The CDR3 reads CASSPIEMGNEKLFF. As DNA, the CDR3 is TGTGCCAGCTCACCGATAGAGATGGGGAATGAAAAACTGTTTTTT.